This T cell receptor (beta chain) was retrieved from a study of post-analysis software for immune sequencing data. TCR beta libraries were prepared from cDNA with unique molecular identifiers. TCRdb passed the PCR reads through MiXCR, listing each CDR3 protein once. This table holds hundreds of thousands of distinct CDR3 sequences, 25% to 30% found once. CDR3 length: 18 amino acids. Germline values: CDR1 SGHTA, CDR2 FQGNSA. J was trimmed by 0 bases and V by 5 bases; bases with no gene match: 10. Remarks on this clonotype: Its matching antigen is unknown.

Points from the study as a whole: Those samples that were prepared in the same batch co-clustered strongly by F measure. About 5 TRBV segments, including TRBV5-6, TRBV5-1 and TRBV20-1, were more frequent in patients than controls. Normalized Chao1 diversity was significantly lower in multiple sclerosis patients than in controls.

The sequence came from a girl aged 10-17 years with multiple sclerosis. The specimen sequenced was blood. V gene TRBV7-2 combines with J gene TRBJ2-2, with 9 nucleotides matching TRBD2. The CDR3 nucleotides are TGTGCCAGCAGCCCCAAGGGCCCTAGCGGGGCGAACACCGGGGAGCTGTTTTTT. Its translation: CASSPKGPSGANTGELFF.